Listed below are T cell receptor beta chains from one sample, sequenced in a study of shared clonotypes between healthy human individuals. Libraries were prepared by immunoSEQ multiplex PCR; TCRdb keeps only in-frame clonotypes and omits some of them. The sample records about 2.4 million clones, under 95% being singletons. Sequenced sample: naive CD4+ T cells from PBMCs. These receptor sequences come from a young man in good health. Some clones in this sample may be carry-over from other donors' samples. Both conserved end residues are part of each CDR3. The D gene is left open where the match is weak. A clone size is listed for some rows: how often the clone was seen (once, few, many), or a class if it is expanded.

d_call j_call clone_size v_call cdr3_length cdr3_nt cdr3_aa
NA TRBJ1-2 NA TRBV18 14 TGTGCCAGCTCACCAACAGGGATTATCTATGGCTACACCTTC CASSPTGIIYGYTF
TRBD2 TRBJ2-1 NA TRBV7-8 16 TGTGCCAGCAGCTTACAGACGGTGGGGGGGAGCAATGAGCAGTTCTTC CASSLQTVGGSNEQFF
TRBD2 TRBJ2-1 NA TRBV5-4 17 TGTGCCAGCAAAGGGACGGAGGGGACTAGCGGGTACAATGAGCAGTTCTTC CASKGTEGTSGYNEQFF
NA TRBJ2-7 NA TRBV21-1 12 TGTGCCAGCAGCCAGGAGGGGTACGAGCAGTACTTC CASSQEGYEQYF
NA TRBJ2-1 NA TRBV28 12 TGTGCCAGCAGTTTAGATGCAGTCGAGCAGTTCTTC CASSLDAVEQFF
TRBD1 TRBJ2-7 NA TRBV7-2 14 TGTGCCAGCAGCGTAGGACAGGCCTCCTACGAGCAGTACTTC CASSVGQASYEQYF
NA TRBJ1-2 NA TRBV27 13 TGTGCCAGCAGTTTCAGGGAGCATTATGGCTACACCTTC CASSFREHYGYTF
NA TRBJ2-1 NA TRBV9 18 TGTGCCAGCAGCGAGGACCGACTAATCGCGGCCGGATACAATGAGCAGTTCTTC CASSEDRLIAAGYNEQFF
NA TRBJ2-5 once TRBV5-1 11 TGCGCCAGCGGGGAACAAGAGACCCAGTACTTC CASGEQETQYF
NA TRBJ2-7 once TRBV30 15 TGTGCCTGGGTGAAGTTTAGCGCTGCAGCCTACGAGCAGTACTTC CAWVKFSAAAYEQYF
NA TRBJ1-2 NA TRBV28 14 TGTGCCAGCAGTTGGCCCATCTTGGGCCGGGGCTACACCTTC CASSWPILGRGYTF
NA TRBJ1-1 NA TRBV9 16 TGTGCCAGCAGCGTAGCGACGGGGGACGGGAACACTGAAGCTTTCTTT CASSVATGDGNTEAFF
NA TRBJ2-1 NA TRBV6-6 11 TGTGCCAGCAGTCTACTCTCTGGGCAGTTCTTC CASSLLSGQFF
NA TRBJ1-2 NA TRBV4-3 15 TGCGCCAGCAGCCTTAAGACGGGAACTAACTATGGCTACACCTTC CASSLKTGTNYGYTF
NA TRBJ1-2 NA TRBV2 13 TGTGCCAGCAGGGTACAGGGAATCTATGGCTACACCTTC CASRVQGIYGYTF
NA TRBJ1-3 NA TRBV5-4 15 TGTGCCAGCAGACCAGGGGCTCCTTCTGGAAACACCATATATTTT CASRPGAPSGNTIYF
TRBD2 TRBJ2-7 NA TRBV11-2 14 TGTGCCAGCAGCTTACGGAGCGGGACCTACGAGCAGTACTTC CASSLRSGTYEQYF
NA TRBJ1-2 NA TRBV2 14 TGTGCCAGCAGTGCTCAGGGGATCAACTATGGCTACACCTTC CASSAQGINYGYTF
TRBD1 TRBJ1-2 NA TRBV19 16 TGTGCCAGTAGCCTCAAGGACAGGGGGGCTAACTATGGCTACACCTTC CASSLKDRGANYGYTF
TRBD1 TRBJ2-7 NA TRBV5-4 15 TGTGCCAGCAGCTTGGGGGGACAGGGTAACTACGAGCAGTACTTC CASSLGGQGNYEQYF
TRBD2 TRBJ2-1 NA TRBV28 15 TGTGCCAGCACGTCGGGCGGGGGCTCCTACAATGAGCAGTTCTTC CASTSGGGSYNEQFF
NA TRBJ2-6 NA TRBV14 20 TGTGCCAGCAGCCAAGGTTTCAGGGGCCCACCTTACTCTGGGGCCAACGTCCTGACTTTC CASSQGFRGPPYSGANVLTF
NA TRBJ2-6 NA TRBV21-1 17 TGTGCCAGCAGCGGATATGGGCCCGACTCTGGGGCCAACGTCCTGACTTTC CASSGYGPDSGANVLTF
TRBD1 TRBJ1-3 once TRBV14 18 TGTGCCAGCAGCCGACTAGCCGGGACAGCTTACTCTGGAAACACCATATATTTT CASSRLAGTAYSGNTIYF
TRBD1 TRBJ2-1 NA TRBV7-8 14 TGTGCCAGCAGCGGACAGGGAATAGGGAATGAGCAGTTCTTC CASSGQGIGNEQFF
TRBD1 TRBJ1-3 NA TRBV5-4 17 TGTGCCAGCAGCTCCAATGGACAGGGGGCTTATGGAAACACCATATATTTT CASSSNGQGAYGNTIYF
TRBD2 TRBJ2-3 NA TRBV28 16 TGTGCCAGCAGTTTATACCTAGCGGGGTCCACAGATACGCAGTATTTT CASSLYLAGSTDTQYF
NA TRBJ2-2 NA TRBV28 14 TGTGCCAGCAGTTTCGGGCTACTGATGGGGGAGCTGTTTTTT CASSFGLLMGELFF
NA TRBJ2-7 NA TRBV11-1 15 TGTGCCAGCAGCCCCCGCAGACAGGCCTCCTACGAGCAGTACTTC CASSPRRQASYEQYF
NA TRBJ1-1 NA TRBV7-2 13 TGTGCCAGCAGCTTTTACGGGGACACTGAAGCTTTCTTT CASSFYGDTEAFF
NA TRBJ1-6 NA TRBV20-1 11 TGCAGTGCCCCTAGGGGGGAAACCCTCCACTTT CSAPRGETLHF
NA TRBJ2-7 NA TRBV28 14 TGTGCCAGCAGTACCAGGGAGGGGGCCTACGAGCAGTACTTC CASSTREGAYEQYF
TRBD1 TRBJ1-5 NA TRBV4-1 21 TGCGCCAGCAGCCAAGCCGATAGGCACAGGGGGAGTTGGGATAACAATCAGCCCCAGCATTTT CASSQADRHRGSWDNNQPQHF
NA TRBJ2-1 NA TRBV20-1 11 TGCAGTGCTGATAAGGGTAATGAGCAGTTCTTC CSADKGNEQFF
TRBD2 TRBJ2-1 NA TRBV11-2 18 TGTGCCAGCAGCTTCCCCTGGGCGGGAGGTTACTCCTACAATGAGCAGTTCTTC CASSFPWAGGYSYNEQFF
NA TRBJ2-1 once TRBV28 11 TGTGCCTCAGGGGCGTACAATGAGCAGTTCTTC CASGAYNEQFF
NA TRBJ1-2 NA TRBV5-4 14 TGTGCCAGTTCTCGACTTAGTTCTCAGTATGGCTACACCTTC CASSRLSSQYGYTF
NA TRBJ2-1 NA TRBV5-1 15 TGCGCCAGCAGCTTGGATCCCTTCCTACAAAGTGAGCAGTTCTTC CASSLDPFLQSEQFF
TRBD1 TRBJ2-5 NA TRBV18 17 TGTGCCAGCTCACCACCATACGGGGGACAGGGGTCAGAGACCCAGTACTTC CASSPPYGGQGSETQYF
TRBD1 TRBJ2-7 NA TRBV5-1 13 TGCGCCAGCAGACAGAACACAGGGGACGAGCAGTACTTC CASRQNTGDEQYF